Listed below are T cell receptor beta chains from one sample, sequenced in a study of ipilimumab plus nivolumab after autologous stem cell transplantation. Data came from immunoSEQ multiplex PCR; TCRdb stores just in-frame clones and leaves some out. The repertoire consists of approximately 12,000 clones, with roughly 75% occurring once and the leading ten covering approximately 9.9%. The sequencing used PBMCs, collected in a trial of ipilimumab plus nivolumab as post-transplant consolidation. The receptor set was obtained from a male donor with multiple myeloma. Both conserved end residues are part of each CDR3. Each record gives: CDR3 protein, CDR3 DNA, D gene, clone size, J gene, V gene. A D gene is named only where the DNA matches it firmly. Clone size, where shown, is once, few, many, or a class for clones that have expanded.

CDR3: CASSLSGFNQPQHF
DNA: TGTGCCAGCAGCTTATCAGGGTTTAATCAGCCCCAGCATTTT
D: NA
size: few
J: TRBJ1-5
V: TRBV11-2

CDR3: CASSLTGRAYEQYF
DNA: TGTGCCAGCAGCTTAACAGGGAGAGCCTACGAGCAGTACTTC
D: NA
size: NA
J: TRBJ2-7
V: TRBV11-2

CDR3: CASSFGGGGRMGTEAFF
DNA: TGTGCCAGCAGTTTTGGGGGGGGAGGACGGATGGGTACTGAAGCTTTCTTT
D: NA
size: few
J: TRBJ1-1
V: TRBV2

CDR3: CSVEPGYTF
DNA: TGCAGCGTTGAACCTGGCTACACCTTC
D: NA
size: NA
J: TRBJ1-2
V: TRBV29-1

CDR3: CASSTGQGVYGYTF
DNA: TGTGCCAGCAGTACCGGACAGGGCGTCTATGGCTACACCTTC
D: TRBD1
size: NA
J: TRBJ1-2
V: TRBV28

CDR3: CASLQAGRWETQYF
DNA: TGTGCCAGCCTGCAAGCGGGGCGGTGGGAGACCCAGTACTTC
D: TRBD2
size: NA
J: TRBJ2-5
V: TRBV2

CDR3: CASSRGFESDTQYF
DNA: TGTGCCAGCAGCCGGGGTTTCGAGTCCGATACGCAGTATTTT
D: NA
size: NA
J: TRBJ2-3
V: TRBV11-3

CDR3: CASSRSGKTQYF
DNA: TGTGCCAGCAGCCGCAGCGGAAAGACCCAGTACTTC
D: NA
size: NA
J: TRBJ2-5
V: TRBV7-2

CDR3: CASSPRLSHTQYF
DNA: TGTGCCAGCAGCCCTAGACTGAGCCATACGCAGTATTTT
D: NA
size: NA
J: TRBJ2-3
V: TRBV11-1

CDR3: CASSSTRTDTQYF
DNA: TGTGCCAGCAGCTCCACACGCACAGATACGCAGTATTTT
D: NA
size: NA
J: TRBJ2-3
V: TRBV5-4

CDR3: CASSFLSRQNTEAFF
DNA: TGTGCCAGCAGCTTTCTTTCCAGACAGAACACTGAAGCTTTCTTT
D: NA
size: NA
J: TRBJ1-1
V: TRBV5-6

CDR3: CAWSQGVTAPLHF
DNA: TGTGCCTGGAGTCAGGGGGTAACAGCACCCCTCCACTTT
D: TRBD1
size: NA
J: TRBJ1-6
V: TRBV30

CDR3: CASSNFLRGGSNEQFF
DNA: TGCGCCAGCAGCAACTTTTTAAGGGGGGGCTCCAATGAGCAGTTCTTC
D: NA
size: NA
J: TRBJ2-1
V: TRBV5-1

CDR3: CASSLTGLTYEQYF
DNA: TGTGCCAGCAGTTTAACAGGACTAACCTACGAGCAGTACTTC
D: NA
size: NA
J: TRBJ2-7
V: TRBV27

CDR3: CASSLAGVYEQYF
DNA: TGTGCCAGCAGCTTAGCGGGTGTCTACGAGCAGTACTTC
D: NA
size: NA
J: TRBJ2-7
V: TRBV7-9

CDR3: CASSAPGQYGYTF
DNA: TGTGCCAGCAGCGCGCCTGGACAGTATGGCTACACCTTC
D: NA
size: NA
J: TRBJ1-2
V: TRBV2

CDR3: CASSTSATNEKLFF
DNA: TGTGCCAGTAGTACCTCTGCAACTAATGAAAAACTGTTTTTT
D: NA
size: NA
J: TRBJ1-4
V: TRBV19

CDR3: CAWKGQGARNTGELFF
DNA: TGTGCCTGGAAAGGACAGGGGGCACGCAACACCGGGGAGCTGTTTTTT
D: TRBD1
size: once
J: TRBJ2-2
V: TRBV30

CDR3: CASSLWATAEYEKLFF
DNA: TGTGCCAGCAGCTTATGGGCTACAGCCGAGTATGAAAAACTGTTTTTT
D: NA
size: once
J: TRBJ1-4
V: TRBV11-2

CDR3: CASSISGGEETQYF
DNA: TGTGCCAGCAGCATTAGCGGGGGGGAAGAGACCCAGTACTTC
D: TRBD2
size: NA
J: TRBJ2-5
V: TRBV7-9

CDR3: CASSLVGGRETQYF
DNA: TGTGCCAGCAGCTTGGTGGGAGGGCGAGAGACCCAGTACTTC
D: TRBD2
size: once
J: TRBJ2-5
V: TRBV5-4

CDR3: CASSLVEHEQFF
DNA: TGCGCCAGCAGCTTGGTAGAACATGAGCAGTTCTTC
D: NA
size: NA
J: TRBJ2-1
V: TRBV5-1

CDR3: CASSQDSGEAYNEQFF
DNA: TGCGCCAGCAGCCAAGACTCAGGGGAGGCCTACAATGAGCAGTTCTTC
D: NA
size: NA
J: TRBJ2-1
V: TRBV4-1

CDR3: CASSPKNRELNEQFF
DNA: TGTGCCAGCTCACCAAAGAACAGGGAGTTGAATGAGCAGTTCTTC
D: NA
size: NA
J: TRBJ2-1
V: TRBV18

CDR3: CASSSEGTGAQETQYF
DNA: TGCGCCAGCAGCTCGGAGGGGACAGGGGCACAAGAGACCCAGTACTTC
D: TRBD1
size: once
J: TRBJ2-5
V: TRBV5-1

CDR3: CASSLADSTDTQYF
DNA: TGTGCCAGCAGCTTAGCGGACTCCACAGATACGCAGTATTTT
D: NA
size: NA
J: TRBJ2-3
V: TRBV7-9

CDR3: CASSPTAQETQYF
DNA: TGTGCCAGCAGCCCGACTGCCCAAGAGACCCAGTACTTC
D: NA
size: NA
J: TRBJ2-5
V: TRBV7-2

CDR3: CAWTPGGSSGNTIYF
DNA: TGTGCCTGGACTCCCGGCGGGAGCTCTGGAAACACCATATATTTT
D: NA
size: NA
J: TRBJ1-3
V: TRBV30

CDR3: CASNPGLAGGSGELFF
DNA: TGTGCCAGTAACCCGGGACTAGCGGGGGGGTCCGGGGAGCTGTTTTTT
D: TRBD2
size: once
J: TRBJ2-2
V: TRBV19

CDR3: CASSPRIGTGGAQFQRAFF
DNA: TGTGCCAGCAGCCCCCGAATCGGGACAGGGGGCGCTCAGTTCCAACGGGCTTTCTTT
D: TRBD1
size: NA
J: TRBJ1-1
V: TRBV7-2

CDR3: CASSGYYGRIISYEQYF
DNA: TGTGCCAGCAGTGGATACTATGGACGTATTATCTCCTACGAGCAGTACTTC
D: NA
size: once
J: TRBJ2-7
V: TRBV28

CDR3: CASSGTGEANSPLHF
DNA: TGTGCCAGCAGCGGGACAGGGGAAGCGAATTCACCCCTCCACTTT
D: TRBD1
size: NA
J: TRBJ1-6
V: TRBV9

CDR3: CASSQVGQGLGYTF
DNA: TGTGCCAGCAGCCAAGTTGGACAAGGACTTGGCTACACCTTC
D: NA
size: NA
J: TRBJ1-2
V: TRBV14